This T cell receptor beta chain was captured in a study of T cell responses to AZD1222 COVID-19 vaccine. Study-level results: The study reported that nearly half of spike-specific TCRs target unmutated variant regions.

Here immunoSEQ multiplex PCR was the method, and the copy in TCRdb shows in-frame clones only, minus some. The data contain about 120,000 clones, roughly 88% of them seen just once; the ten biggest clones take up about 4.5%. Details on this clone: The antigen remains undetermined.

The CDR3 runs to 14 residues. Per the germline V gene, CDR1 is LNHDA and CDR2 is SQIVND (reference sequence). V was shortened by 5 bases and J by 4 bases, with 12 bases between the two germline ends. The chain combines TRBV19 with TRBJ1-5, with a tentative D call TRBD1 (6 bases). The source of this sequence is an adult in good health. The input for sequencing was peripheral blood, taken on day 0 of MenACWY control vaccination. The CDR3 loop is CASSDIRGNQPQHF. The CDR3, as DNA: TGTGCCAGTAGTGATATCAGGGGTAATCAGCCCCAGCATTTT.